This is a list of T cell receptor beta chains from one sample in a study of blood T cell repertoires in COVID-19. Sequencing was performed with immunoSEQ multiplex PCR; in TCRdb, only in-frame clones are kept and a portion is missing. Of over 150,000 clones listed, approximately 83% are singletons. The sample was peripheral blood. Receptors were obtained from a man in his fifties or sixties with active or convalescent COVID-19. CDR3s include the opening cysteine and the closing phenylalanine or tryptophan. The size of a clone is reported for some rows only, either as once, few or many, or as a class for expanded clones.

V,size,J,CDR3
TRBV6-5,NA,TRBJ1-2,CASRTAADGYTF
TRBV28,NA,TRBJ2-5,CASSLPGGQGGKETQYF
TRBV4-1,NA,TRBJ2-1,CASSQTPPRTGAYNEQFF
TRBV3-1/TRBV3-2,NA,TRBJ1-4,CASSSDSNNEKLFF
TRBV6-6,NA,TRBJ2-7,CASNSRRDSYEQYF
TRBV19,NA,TRBJ1-1,CASSIGVGTEAFF
TRBV27,once,TRBJ1-2,CASSFGPGTGSYGYTF
TRBV2,NA,TRBJ2-7,CASSTGTSYEQYF
TRBV7-3,NA,TRBJ2-1,CASSLLTDNNEQFF
TRBV6-2/TRBV6-3,NA,TRBJ2-3,CASSYLPYTDTQYF
TRBV18,NA,TRBJ2-1,CASSPQVAGGNNEQFF
TRBV5-6,NA,TRBJ1-5,CASSLAGVNQPQHF
TRBV19,NA,TRBJ2-1,CASSPLGGLGEQFF
TRBV5-4,NA,TRBJ1-5,CASSLGANQPQHF
TRBV3-1/TRBV3-2,NA,TRBJ1-4,CASSPGNRPSTNEKLFF
TRBV11-2,NA,TRBJ2-7,CASSLSRGEQYF
TRBV7-2,NA,TRBJ2-1,CASSRTGQSSYNEQFF
TRBV4-2,NA,TRBJ2-3,CASSQRAGASTDTQYF
TRBV30,once,TRBJ1-2,CAWSSPQGYTF
TRBV27,NA,TRBJ1-6,CASRTGNSPLHF
TRBV3-1/TRBV3-2,NA,TRBJ2-1,CASTKGIAGANYNEQFF
TRBV28,NA,TRBJ2-3,CASSEGSADTQYF
TRBV27,few,TRBJ2-7,CASSSRTGTYEQYF
TRBV3-1/TRBV3-2,NA,TRBJ2-7,CASSQGGGEQYF
TRBV7-9,NA,TRBJ2-7,CASSPSSYEQYF
TRBV19,NA,TRBJ1-5,CASSIGVNQPQHF
TRBV19,NA,TRBJ1-3,CASSLPQGGGNTIYF
TRBV29-1,NA,TRBJ2-2,CSVGTGTAGELFF
TRBV18,NA,TRBJ1-1,CASSTMDTEAFF
TRBV4-1,NA,TRBJ2-7,CASSQGGLANFDEQYF
TRBV9,NA,TRBJ2-1,CASSVESRAYNEQFF
TRBV6-2/TRBV6-3,NA,TRBJ2-3,CASSLLEDTQYF
TRBV9,NA,TRBJ1-1,CASSPQTGNTEAFF
TRBV5-4,NA,TRBJ1-2,CASRENRGGYTF
TRBV19,NA,TRBJ2-3,CASSLTSGGTTDTQYF
TRBV6-5,once,TRBJ2-5,CASSPTSGGEYF
TRBV11-3,NA,TRBJ1-1,CASSLERGQLNTEAFF